The clone carrying this T cell receptor beta chain appeared a few times. The sample comes from a study of blood T cell repertoires in COVID-19. For the study at large: Acute and convalescent COVID-19 specimens originated in the United States, Italy and Spain. PBMCs, B-cell-depleted T cells, or T cells provided the cDNA or gDNA that made up the material.

Sequenced by immunoSEQ multiplex PCR; TCRdb stores in-frame clones only, minus some. The data contain just under 150,000 clones, about 91% of them singletons. V was shortened by 3 bases and J by 8 bases, with 10 bases between the two germline ends. This CDR3 region has 12 residues. The V gene's germline CDR1 is SNHLY and CDR2 FYNNEI. The receptor comes from a woman between 45 and 65 years old with acute or convalescent COVID-19. The V gene is TRBV2, the J gene TRBJ1-2; D might be TRBD1 (6 bases). The specimen sequenced was peripheral blood. The CDR3 spells CASSERGWGYTF. The DNA of the CDR3 is TGTGCCAGCAGTGAGAGGGGGTGGGGCTACACCTTC. The full variable domain, rest sourced from reference TRBV2 and TRBJ1-2, is EPEVTQTPSHQVTQMGQEVILRCVPISNHLYFYWYRQILGQKVEFLVSFYNNEISEKSEIFDDQFSVERPDGSNFTLKIRSTKLEDSAMYFCASSERGWGYTFGSGTRLTVV.